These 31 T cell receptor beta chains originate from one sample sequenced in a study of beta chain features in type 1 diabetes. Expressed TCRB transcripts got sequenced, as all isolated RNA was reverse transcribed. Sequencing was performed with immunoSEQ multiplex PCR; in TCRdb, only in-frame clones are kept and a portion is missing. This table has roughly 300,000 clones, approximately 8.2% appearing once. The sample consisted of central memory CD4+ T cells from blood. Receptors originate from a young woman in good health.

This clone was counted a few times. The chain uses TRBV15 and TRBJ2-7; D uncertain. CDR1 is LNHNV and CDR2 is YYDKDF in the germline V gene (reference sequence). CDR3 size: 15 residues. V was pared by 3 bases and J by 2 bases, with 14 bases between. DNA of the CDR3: TGTGCCACCAGCAGTAGGGCCGTCCCTACCTACGAGCAGTACTTC. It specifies CATSSRAVPTYEQYF.

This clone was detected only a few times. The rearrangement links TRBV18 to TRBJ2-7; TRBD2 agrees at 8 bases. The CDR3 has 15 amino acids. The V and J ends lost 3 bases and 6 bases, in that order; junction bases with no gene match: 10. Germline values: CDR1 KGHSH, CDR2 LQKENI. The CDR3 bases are TGTGCCAGCTCACCCCCGGGACTAGGAGGGTCCGAGCAGTACTTC. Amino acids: CASSPPGLGGSEQYF.

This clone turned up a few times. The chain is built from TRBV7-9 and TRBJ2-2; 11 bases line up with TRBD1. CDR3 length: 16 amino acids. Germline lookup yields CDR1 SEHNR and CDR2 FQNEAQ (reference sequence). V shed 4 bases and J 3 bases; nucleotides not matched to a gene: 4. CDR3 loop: CASSSRDRGDTGELFF. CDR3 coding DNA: TGTGCCAGCAGCTCCCGGGACAGGGGGGACACCGGGGAGCTGTTTTTT.

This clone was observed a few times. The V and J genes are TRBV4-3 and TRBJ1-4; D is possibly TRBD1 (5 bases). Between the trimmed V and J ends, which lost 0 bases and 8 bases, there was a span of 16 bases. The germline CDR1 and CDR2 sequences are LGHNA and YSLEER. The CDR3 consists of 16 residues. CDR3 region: CASSQDGLGGGEKLFF. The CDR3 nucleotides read TGCGCCAGCAGCCAAGATGGGTTGGGGGGAGGAGAAAAACTGTTTTTT.

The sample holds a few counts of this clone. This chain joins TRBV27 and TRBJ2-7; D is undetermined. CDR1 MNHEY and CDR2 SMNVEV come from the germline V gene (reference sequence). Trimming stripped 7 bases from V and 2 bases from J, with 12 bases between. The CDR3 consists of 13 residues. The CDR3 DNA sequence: TGTGCCAGCAAAAGACTCGGAACCTACGAGCAGTACTTC. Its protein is CASKRLGTYEQYF.

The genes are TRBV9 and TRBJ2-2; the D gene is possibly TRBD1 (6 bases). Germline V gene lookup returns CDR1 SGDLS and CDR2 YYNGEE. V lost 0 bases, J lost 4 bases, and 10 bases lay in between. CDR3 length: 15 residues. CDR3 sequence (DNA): TGTGCCAGCAGCGTAGAGGGACACCGCACCGGGGAGCTGTTTTTT. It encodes CASSVEGHRTGELFF.

The CDR3 sequence is CASTIQETQYF. CDR3 in DNA: TGCGCCAGCACCATCCAAGAGACCCAGTACTTC. The chain joins TRBV5-1 to TRBJ2-5, with D hard to call. V was cut by 6 bases and J by 1 base, with 4 bases left in between. The CDR3 is made up of 11 amino acids. The germline V gene encodes CDR1 SGHRS and CDR2 YFSETQ.

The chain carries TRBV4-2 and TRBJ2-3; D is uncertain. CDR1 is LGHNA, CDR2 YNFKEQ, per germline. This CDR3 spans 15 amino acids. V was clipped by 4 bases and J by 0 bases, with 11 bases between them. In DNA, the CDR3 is TGTGCCAGCAGCCCCGGTTCTGGTAGCACAGATACGCAGTATTTT. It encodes CASSPGSGSTDTQYF.

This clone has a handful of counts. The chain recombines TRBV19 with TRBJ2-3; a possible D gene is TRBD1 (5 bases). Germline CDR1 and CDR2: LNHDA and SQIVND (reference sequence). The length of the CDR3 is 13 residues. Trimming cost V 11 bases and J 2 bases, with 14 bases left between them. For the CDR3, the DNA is TGTGCCTCGGGCGGCAGGGACACAGATACGCAGTATTTT. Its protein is CASGGRDTDTQYF. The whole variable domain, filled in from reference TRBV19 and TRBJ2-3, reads DGGITQSPKYLFRKEGQNVTLSCEQNLNHDAMYWYRQDPGQGLRLIYYSQIVNDFQKGDIAEGYSVSREKKESFPLTVTSAQKNPTAFYLCASGGRDTDTQYFGPGTRLTVL.

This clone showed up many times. Here the CDR3 reads CASSLASSIQYF. The CDR3, as DNA: TGTGCCAGCAGCTTAGCCTCGAGCATTCAGTACTTC. The chain carries TRBV11-2 and TRBJ2-4; no clear D gene. CDR1 is SGHAT, CDR2 FQNNGV, per germline. The CDR3 is 12 amino acids. The V end lost 1 base, the J end lost 9 bases, and 7 bases lay between the germline ends.

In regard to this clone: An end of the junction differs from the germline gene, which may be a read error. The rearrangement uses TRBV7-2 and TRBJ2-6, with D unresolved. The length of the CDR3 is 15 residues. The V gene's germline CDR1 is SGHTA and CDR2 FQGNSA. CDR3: CASTLDTSGANVLTF. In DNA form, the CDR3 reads TGTGCCAGCACCTTAGACACCTCTGGGGCCAACGTCCTGACTTTC.

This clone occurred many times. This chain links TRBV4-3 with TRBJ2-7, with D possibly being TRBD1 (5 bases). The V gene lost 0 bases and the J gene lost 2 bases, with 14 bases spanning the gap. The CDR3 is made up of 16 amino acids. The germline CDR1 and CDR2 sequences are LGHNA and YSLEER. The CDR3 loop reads CASSQDRTGNTYEQYF. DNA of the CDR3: TGCGCCAGCAGCCAAGATAGAACAGGAAATACCTACGAGCAGTACTTC.

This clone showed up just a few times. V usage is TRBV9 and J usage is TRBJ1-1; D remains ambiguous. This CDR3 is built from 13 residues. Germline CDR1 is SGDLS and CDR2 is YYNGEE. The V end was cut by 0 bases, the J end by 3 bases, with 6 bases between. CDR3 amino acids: CASSVEVDTEAFF. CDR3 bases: TGTGCCAGCAGCGTAGAGGTGGACACTGAAGCTTTCTTT. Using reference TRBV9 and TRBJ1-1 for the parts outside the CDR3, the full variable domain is DSGVTQTPKHLITATGQRVTLRCSPRSGDLSVYWYQQSLDQGLQFLIQYYNGEERAKGNILERFSAQQFPDLHSELNLSSLELGDSALYFCASSVEVDTEAFFGQGTRLTVV.

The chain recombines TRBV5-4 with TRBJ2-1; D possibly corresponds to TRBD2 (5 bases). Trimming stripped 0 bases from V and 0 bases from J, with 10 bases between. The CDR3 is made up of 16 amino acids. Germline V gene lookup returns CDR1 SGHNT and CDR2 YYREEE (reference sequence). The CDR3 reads CASSLGRGNSYNEQFF. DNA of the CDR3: TGTGCCAGCAGCTTGGGACGAGGGAACTCCTACAATGAGCAGTTCTTC.

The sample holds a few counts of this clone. The DNA for the CDR3 is TGTGCCAGCAGTGAAAAGCAACCGAGCTCCTACAATGAGCAGTTCTTC. Protein: CASSEKQPSSYNEQFF. The V gene is TRBV25-1, the J gene TRBJ2-1; no clear D gene. CDR3 length equals 16 residues. CDR1 MGHDK and CDR2 SYGVNS come from the germline V gene. The V gene lost 2 bases and the J gene lost 0 bases, with 11 bases spanning the gap. Using reference TRBV25-1 and TRBJ2-1 for the parts outside the CDR3, the full variable domain is EADIYQTPRYLVIGTGKKITLECSQTMGHDKMYWYQQDPGMELHLIHYSYGVNSTEKGDLSSESTVSRIRTEHFPLTLESARPSHTSQYLCASSEKQPSSYNEQFFGPGTRLTVL.

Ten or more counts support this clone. The CDR3 nucleotides are TGTGCCAGCATGGGGCATAGCTCTGGGGCCAACGTCCTGACTTTC. Amino acids: CASMGHSSGANVLTF. The chain recombines TRBV2 with TRBJ2-6; D perhaps matches TRBD1 (5 bases). This CDR3 is built from 15 residues. V was shortened by 7 bases and J by 0 bases, with 10 bases between the two germline ends. CDR1 SNHLY and CDR2 FYNNEI come from the germline V gene.

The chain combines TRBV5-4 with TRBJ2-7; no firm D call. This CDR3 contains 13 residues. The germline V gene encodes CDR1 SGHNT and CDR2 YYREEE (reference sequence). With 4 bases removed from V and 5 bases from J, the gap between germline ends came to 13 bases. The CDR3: CASSHQATNEQYF. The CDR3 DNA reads TGTGCCAGCAGCCATCAAGCGACCAACGAGCAGTACTTC.

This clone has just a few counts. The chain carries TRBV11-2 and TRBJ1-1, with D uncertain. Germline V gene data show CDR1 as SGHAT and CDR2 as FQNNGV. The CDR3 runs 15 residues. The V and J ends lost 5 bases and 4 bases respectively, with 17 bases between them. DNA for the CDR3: TGTGCCAGCAGCCGCAGCGCCACCCGAGGCACTGAAGCTTTCTTT. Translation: CASSRSATRGTEAFF.

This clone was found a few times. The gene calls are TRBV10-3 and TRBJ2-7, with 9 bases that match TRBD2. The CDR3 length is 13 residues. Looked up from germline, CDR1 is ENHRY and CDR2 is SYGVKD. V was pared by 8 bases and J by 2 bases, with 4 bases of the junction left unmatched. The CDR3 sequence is CAIRIAGAYEQYF. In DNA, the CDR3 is TGTGCCATCCGAATAGCGGGAGCCTACGAGCAGTACTTC.

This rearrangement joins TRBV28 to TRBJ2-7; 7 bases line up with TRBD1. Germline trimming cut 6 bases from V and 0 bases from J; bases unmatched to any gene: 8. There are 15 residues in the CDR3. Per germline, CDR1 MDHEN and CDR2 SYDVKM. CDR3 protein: CASSPGQATSYEQYF. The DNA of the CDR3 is TGTGCCAGCAGCCCCGGACAGGCAACCTCCTACGAGCAGTACTTC.

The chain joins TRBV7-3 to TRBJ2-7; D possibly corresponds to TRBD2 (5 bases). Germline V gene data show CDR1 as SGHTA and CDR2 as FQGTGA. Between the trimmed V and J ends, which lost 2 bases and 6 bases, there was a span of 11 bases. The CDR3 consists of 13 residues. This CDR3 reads CASSLGPSTEQYF. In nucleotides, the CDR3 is TGTGCCAGCAGCTTAGGCCCTAGCACCGAGCAGTACTTC.

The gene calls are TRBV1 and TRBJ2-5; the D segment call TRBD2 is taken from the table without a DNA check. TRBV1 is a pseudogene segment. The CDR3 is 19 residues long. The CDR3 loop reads CTSSRAGPLAVEYQETQYF. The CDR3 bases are TGCACCAGCAGCCGGGCGGGTCCCTTGGCCGTAGAGTACCAAGAGACCCAGTACTTC.

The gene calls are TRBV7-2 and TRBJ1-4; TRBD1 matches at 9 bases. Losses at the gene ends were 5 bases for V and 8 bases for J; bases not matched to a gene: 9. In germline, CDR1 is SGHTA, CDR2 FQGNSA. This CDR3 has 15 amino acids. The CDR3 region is CASSRTGTGREKLFF. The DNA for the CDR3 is TGTGCCAGCAGCCGCACCGGGACAGGGCGCGAAAAACTGTTTTTT.

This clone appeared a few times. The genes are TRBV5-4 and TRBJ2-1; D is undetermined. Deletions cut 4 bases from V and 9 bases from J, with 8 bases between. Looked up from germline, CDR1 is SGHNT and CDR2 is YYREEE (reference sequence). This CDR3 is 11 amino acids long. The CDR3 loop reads CASSRQSEQFF. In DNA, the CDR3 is TGTGCCAGCAGCCGACAAAGTGAGCAGTTCTTC.

The chain's CDR3 is CASSLIAGEDEQYF. CDR3 in DNA: TGTGCCAGCAGCTTGATAGCGGGAGAGGACGAGCAGTACTTC. This chain joins TRBV5-6 and TRBJ2-7; TRBD2 aligns across 9 bases. CDR3 length equals 14 residues. J was trimmed by 5 bases and V by 1 base; bases with no gene match: 4. Germline loops: CDR1 SGHDT, CDR2 YYEEEE.

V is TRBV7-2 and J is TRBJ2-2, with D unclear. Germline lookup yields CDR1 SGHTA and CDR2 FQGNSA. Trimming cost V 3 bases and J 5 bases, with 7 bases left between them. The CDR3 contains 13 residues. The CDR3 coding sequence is TGTGCCAGCAGCTTTCAGGCAACCGGGGAGCTGTTTTTT. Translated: CASSFQATGELFF.

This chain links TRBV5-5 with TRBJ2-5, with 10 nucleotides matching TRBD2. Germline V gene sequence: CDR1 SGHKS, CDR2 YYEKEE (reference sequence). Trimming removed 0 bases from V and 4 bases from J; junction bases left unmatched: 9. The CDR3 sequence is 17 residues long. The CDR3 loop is CASSLGTSGTMSETQYF. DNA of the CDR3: TGTGCCAGCAGCTTGGGAACTAGCGGGACTATGTCAGAGACCCAGTACTTC.

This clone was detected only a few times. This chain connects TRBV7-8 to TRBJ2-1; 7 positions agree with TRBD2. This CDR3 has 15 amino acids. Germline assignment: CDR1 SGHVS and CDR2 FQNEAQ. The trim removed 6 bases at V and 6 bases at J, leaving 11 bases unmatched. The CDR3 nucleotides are TGTGCCAGCAGTCCGGCTAGCGGAGTACTCAATGAGCAGTTCTTC. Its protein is CASSPASGVLNEQFF. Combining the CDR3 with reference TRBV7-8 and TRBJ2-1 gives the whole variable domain GAGVSQSPRYKVAKRGQDVALRCDPISGHVSLFWYQQALGQGPEFLTYFQNEAQLDKSGLPSDRFFAERPEGSVSTLKIQRTQQEDSAVYLCASSPASGVLNEQFFGPGTRLTVL.

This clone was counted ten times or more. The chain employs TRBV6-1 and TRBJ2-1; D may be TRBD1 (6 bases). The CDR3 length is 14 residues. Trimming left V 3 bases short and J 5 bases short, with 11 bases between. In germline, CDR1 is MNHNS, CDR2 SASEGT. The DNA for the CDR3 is TGTGCCAGCAGTGACGGGACAAACAACAATGAGCAGTTCTTC. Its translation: CASSDGTNNNEQFF.

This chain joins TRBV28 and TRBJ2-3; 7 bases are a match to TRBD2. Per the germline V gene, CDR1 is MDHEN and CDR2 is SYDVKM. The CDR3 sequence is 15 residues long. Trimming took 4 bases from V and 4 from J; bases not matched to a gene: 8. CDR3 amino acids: CASSSQAGAADTQYF. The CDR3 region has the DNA TGTGCCAGCAGTTCCCAGGCGGGAGCCGCAGATACGCAGTATTTT. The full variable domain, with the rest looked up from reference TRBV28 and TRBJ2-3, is DVKVTQSSRYLVKRTGEKVFLECVQDMDHENMFWYRQDPGLGLRLIYFSYDVKMKEKGDIPEGYSVSREKKERFSLILESASTNQTSMYLCASSSQAGAADTQYFGPGTRLTVL.

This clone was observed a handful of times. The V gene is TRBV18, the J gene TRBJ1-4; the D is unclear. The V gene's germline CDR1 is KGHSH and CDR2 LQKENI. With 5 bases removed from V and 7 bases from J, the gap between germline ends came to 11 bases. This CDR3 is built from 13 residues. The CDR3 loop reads CASSTGSSEKLFF. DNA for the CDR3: TGTGCCAGCTCAACCGGGAGTAGTGAAAAACTGTTTTTT. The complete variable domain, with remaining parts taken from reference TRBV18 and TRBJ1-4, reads NAGVMQNPRHLVRRRGQEARLRCSPMKGHSHVYWYRQLPEEGLKFMVYLQKENIIDESGMPKERFSAEFPKEGPSILRIQQVVRGDSAAYFCASSTGSSEKLFFGSGTQLSVL.